Following are 17 T cell receptor beta chains from one sample sequenced in a study of technical replicates of blood from a handful of donors. Method: immunoSEQ multiplex PCR; TCRdb's copy keeps in-frame clones and lacks some. The sample yields around 76,000 clones, 91% seen once. Sequencing used T cells isolated from PBMCs. These receptors were collected from a human donor in good health.

This clone came up once. The J gene is TRBJ1-5, the V gene TRBV6-4; unclear D gene. CDR1 MRHNA and CDR2 SNTAGT come from the germline V gene. Trimming stripped 3 bases from V and 7 bases from J, with 13 bases between. The CDR3 has 14 amino acids. Here the CDR3 DNA reads TGTGCCAGCAGTGAAAGTATCGGGGTGCAGCCCCAGCATTTT. It specifies CASSESIGVQPQHF.

The rearrangement joins TRBV5-4 to TRBJ1-1, with D perhaps matching TRBD1 (5 bases). Trimming took 1 base from V and 5 from J, leaving 9 bases between them. Germline CDR1 reads SGHNT; CDR2 reads YYREEE (reference sequence). The CDR3 spans 13 residues. CDR3 amino acids: CASSLRGDTEAFF. As DNA, the CDR3 is TGTGCCAGCAGCTTGCGGGGGGATACTGAAGCTTTCTTT.

CDR3 sequence (DNA): TGTGCCAGTAGTCCACAGGGGCCCGGTCAGCCCCAGCATTTT. It encodes CASSPQGPGQPQHF. The chain employs TRBV19 and TRBJ1-5, with TRBD1 matching over 7 bases. The trim removed 5 bases at V and 6 bases at J, leaving 7 bases unmatched. The length of the CDR3 is 14 residues. The germline CDR1 and CDR2 sequences are LNHDA and SQIVND (reference sequence).

V and J are TRBV28 and TRBJ1-4; D gene ambiguous. V dropped 5 bases and J dropped 6 bases, with 16 bases sitting between them. The CDR3 sequence is 15 residues long. Germline CDR1 is MDHEN and CDR2 is SYDVKM. The CDR3 DNA is TGTGCCAGCAGTCCTTCGGCGGGCGGGTATGAAAAACTGTTTTTT. This encodes CASSPSAGGYEKLFF.

The chain is built from TRBV19 and TRBJ2-6, with D uncertain. The V end lost 10 bases, the J end lost 3 bases, and 7 bases lay between the germline ends. CDR3 length: 12 amino acids. In germline, CDR1 is LNHDA, CDR2 SQIVND (reference sequence). The CDR3 here is CATTGGANVLTF. The DNA of the CDR3 is TGTGCCACCACGGGTGGGGCCAACGTCCTGACTTTC.

J is TRBJ1-4 and V is TRBV11-3, with a possible D match to TRBD1 (5 bases). V was trimmed by 5 bases and J by 6 bases, leaving 22 bases between them. Germline assignment: CDR1 SGHNT and CDR2 YENEEA. The CDR3 has 17 residues. In DNA form, the CDR3 reads TGTGCCAGCAGCCAAATCCTGGCCGGGGGTGAGGATGAAAAACTGTTTTTT. As protein: CASSQILAGGEDEKLFF.

J is TRBJ1-2 and V is TRBV5-4; TRBD1 might be the D (6 bases). Trimming stripped 5 bases from V and 8 bases from J, with 16 bases between. The CDR3 contains 13 residues. Germline V CDR1 and CDR2: SGHNT, YYREEE (reference sequence). The CDR3: CASSLQGSEGYTF. CDR3 sequence (DNA): TGTGCCAGCAGTTTACAGGGTTCCGAGGGCTACACCTTC.

This chain links TRBV28 with TRBJ2-2, with D perhaps matching TRBD2 (5 bases). CDR1 is MDHEN, CDR2 SYDVKM, per germline. The V end was cut by 7 bases, the J end by 6 bases, with 12 bases between. The CDR3 totals 13 residues. The CDR3 nucleotides read TGTGCCAGCACTCCCGGAGGTGCCGGGGAGCTGTTTTTT. This sequence encodes CASTPGGAGELFF.

The rearrangement uses TRBV19 and TRBJ1-2, with 9 bases identical to TRBD1. The trim removed 3 bases at V and 1 base at J, leaving 3 bases unmatched. CDR1 and CDR2 (germline): LNHDA, SQIVND (reference sequence). The CDR3 is 15 amino acids. CDR3 amino acids: CASSIGQGINYGYTF. The CDR3 DNA reads TGTGCCAGTAGTATTGGACAGGGGATTAACTATGGCTACACCTTC.

V usage is TRBV13 and J usage is TRBJ2-7; D is unclear. The CDR3 spans 14 residues. V dropped 7 bases and J dropped 2 bases, with 15 bases sitting between them. In germline, CDR1 is PRHDT, CDR2 FYEKMQ (reference sequence). CDR3 nucleotide sequence: TGTGCCAGCACGCGCGTAGTGGAGACCTACGAGCAGTACTTC. Protein: CASTRVVETYEQYF. The full variable domain, with the rest looked up from reference TRBV13 and TRBJ2-7, is AAGVIQSPRHLIKEKRETATLKCYPIPRHDTVYWYQQGPGQDPQFLISFYEKMQSDKGSIPDRFSAQQFSDYHSELNMSSLELGDSALYFCASTRVVETYEQYFGPGTRLTVT.

This rearrangement joins TRBV9 to TRBJ2-1, with TRBD2 matching 14 bases. With 1 base clipped from V and 12 bases from J, the junction kept 15 bases outside the gene matches. Germline CDR1 SGDLS, CDR2 YYNGEE. The CDR3 consists of 18 residues. Here the CDR3 reads CASSVSGGGTSGSEGQFF. The CDR3 DNA follows: TGTGCCAGCAGCGTAAGTGGGGGGGGGACTAGCGGGAGCGAAGGGCAGTTCTTC.

J is TRBJ2-5 and V is TRBV2; weak D call: TRBD1 (5 bases). Trimming pared 6 bases from V and 1 base from J, leaving 15 bases between. The CDR3 is made up of 15 amino acids. The germline gives CDR1 SNHLY, CDR2 FYNNEI. CDR3 sequence reads: CASRGRGHFQETQYF. The CDR3 region has the DNA TGTGCCAGCAGGGGCCGAGGACACTTCCAAGAGACCCAGTACTTC.

This clone was counted between two and nine times. V and J are TRBV2 and TRBJ1-1, with no clear D. CDR1 SNHLY and CDR2 FYNNEI come from the germline V gene. This CDR3 comprises 13 residues. The V gene lost 5 bases and the J gene lost 1 base, with 8 bases spanning the gap. CDR3 in amino acids: CASSNTANTEAFF. The CDR3 DNA follows: TGTGCCAGCAGTAACACAGCGAACACTGAAGCTTTCTTT.

Here the CDR3 DNA reads TGTGCCAGCAGCCGGCTTACCGGGACAGGGGGAAACACCATATATTTT. Translation: CASSRLTGTGGNTIYF. This sequence joins TRBV27 and TRBJ1-3, with 9 bases identical to TRBD1. CDR1 is MNHEY and CDR2 is SMNVEV in the germline V gene (reference sequence). The CDR3 totals 16 residues. Trimming took 6 bases from V and 4 from J; bases not matched to a gene: 10.

This clone was observed a handful of times. The V call is TRBV15, the J call TRBJ1-4; TRBD1 aligns across 8 bases. The CDR3 is 13 residues long. The V and J ends lost 7 bases and 8 bases, in that order; junction bases with no gene match: 6. Germline loops: CDR1 LNHNV, CDR2 YYDKDF (reference sequence). In DNA form, the CDR3 reads TGTGCCACCACCCGAGGGACAGGAGAAAAACTGTTTTTT. It translates to CATTRGTGEKLFF.

The V and J genes are TRBV25-1 and TRBJ1-5; D might be TRBD1 (5 bases). Germline lookup yields CDR1 MGHDK and CDR2 SYGVNS. The CDR3 is 15 amino acids. Trimming shortened V by 3 bases and J by 3 bases, and 12 bases separated the two germline ends. The CDR3 sequence is CASSESAGSNQPQHF. The DNA for the CDR3 is TGTGCCAGCAGTGAGAGTGCAGGGTCCAATCAGCCCCAGCATTTT. The complete variable domain, with remaining parts taken from reference TRBV25-1 and TRBJ1-5, reads EADIYQTPRYLVIGTGKKITLECSQTMGHDKMYWYQQDPGMELHLIHYSYGVNSTEKGDLSSESTVSRIRTEHFPLTLESARPSHTSQYLCASSESAGSNQPQHFGDGTRLSIL.

This chain links TRBV11-3 with TRBJ2-7; no clear D. Germline V CDR1 and CDR2: SGHNT, YENEEA. Trimming removed 1 base at V and 2 bases at J, with 3 bases between. This CDR3 comprises 12 residues. This CDR3 is CASSLGAYEQYF. CDR3 sequence (DNA): TGTGCCAGCAGCTTAGGCGCCTACGAGCAGTACTTC.